This passage covers 26 T cell receptor beta chains from one sample sequenced in a study of cytomegalovirus exposure and HLA in healthy donors (TCRdb year 2017). The library was obtained by the immunoSEQ multiplex PCR assay. For the multiplex PCR, a mixture combining 60 forward primers for TCR Vbeta segments and 13 reverse primers for TCR Jbeta segments was used. Imported from immuneACCESS, the table was reduced by TCRdb to in-frame sequences with V and J called. These copies leave out some clones; in studies compared against another copy, an unresolved V gene accounts for under half, and the cause of the remainder is not known. The sample contains some 120,000 clones, roughly 79% of them found a single time. In total, the top ten clones hold under 5% of the sample. The sample comprised PBMCs. Receptors were obtained from a woman aged 30 to 39 in good health and CMV-seronegative.

The J gene is TRBJ2-1, the V gene TRBV7-6; D is possibly TRBD1 (6 bases). Germline CDR1 SGHVS, CDR2 FNYEAQ. The CDR3 runs 16 residues. V was shortened by 5 bases and J by 5 bases, with 19 bases between the two germline ends. The CDR3 DNA is TGTGCCAGCAGCCTGCCATATTCCGGGACAAACAATGAGCAGTTCTTC. Protein: CASSLPYSGTNNEQFF.

The gene calls are TRBV4-3 and TRBJ2-7; 8 bases align to TRBD2. The junction had 6 bases not matched to a gene; V was cut back by 2 bases and J by 6 bases. Germline assignment: CDR1 LGHNA and CDR2 YSLEER. This CDR3 is 14 amino acids long. Written as DNA, the CDR3 is TGCGCCAGCAGCCAACAACGGGAGGGCCCCGAGCAGTACTTC. This codes for CASSQQREGPEQYF.

The DNA for the CDR3 is TGTGCCAGCAGCCCCCTGGGGAGGCGGGAGGGCCTGGGCGAGCAGTTCTTC. Translation gives CASSPLGRREGLGEQFF. This chain uses TRBV7-9 with TRBJ2-1, with TRBD2 identical over 9 bases. The CDR3 extends over 17 amino acids. Germline values: CDR1 SEHNR, CDR2 FQNEAQ (reference sequence). V shed 5 bases, J shed 10 bases, and the junction held 18 bases outside the gene matches.

The chain employs TRBV9 and TRBJ2-4; the D gene is possibly TRBD1 (5 bases). CDR3 length: 15 residues. Looked up from germline, CDR1 is SGDLS and CDR2 is YYNGEE. Trimming cost V 3 bases and J 0 bases, with 10 bases left between them. CDR3 DNA: TGTGCCAGCAGCGAGGGGATCCTAGCCAAAAACATTCAGTACTTC. It codes for CASSEGILAKNIQYF.

This chain links TRBV10-1 with TRBJ2-1; maybe TRBD2 (6 bases). Germline V gene lookup returns CDR1 WNHNN and CDR2 SYGVQD (reference sequence). The CDR3 has 16 amino acids. The V gene lost 0 bases and the J gene lost 1 base, with 10 bases spanning the gap. As DNA, the CDR3 is TGCGCCAGCAGTGAGTCGCCGGGAGCGTCCTACAATGAGCAGTTCTTC. Its translation is CASSESPGASYNEQFF.

The rearrangement links TRBV6-5 to TRBJ2-5, with 7 bases that match TRBD1. The CDR3 runs to 16 residues. Germline V gene sequence: CDR1 MNHEY, CDR2 SVGAGI. V gave up 0 bases and J gave up 4 bases; unmatched junction bases: 8. The CDR3 here is CASSYSRGQGGETQYF. The CDR3, as DNA: TGTGCCAGCAGTTACTCGAGGGGGCAAGGTGGAGAGACCCAGTACTTC.

V gene TRBV7-3 combines with J gene TRBJ2-3; 8 nucleotides agree with TRBD2. The CDR3 spans 16 residues. Per germline, CDR1 SGHTA and CDR2 FQGTGA. V shed 4 bases, J shed 1 base, and the junction held 7 bases outside the gene matches. The CDR3: CASSSMSGSGTDTQYF. The DNA for the CDR3 is TGTGCCAGCAGCTCGATGAGCGGGAGCGGCACAGATACGCAGTATTTT.

This chain joins TRBV18 and TRBJ1-3, with no clear D. V was cut by 2 bases and J by 0 bases, with 11 bases left in between. This CDR3 region has 16 residues. Germline V lookup: CDR1 KGHSH, CDR2 LQKENI. The CDR3 sequence is CASSPLEQTSGNTIYF. The DNA of the CDR3 is TGTGCCAGCTCACCATTGGAGCAGACCTCTGGAAACACCATATATTTT.

The chain combines TRBV29-1 with TRBJ2-7; tentative D call: TRBD2 (6 bases). Trimming shortened V by 5 bases and J by 2 bases, and 10 bases separated the two germline ends. This CDR3 spans 12 amino acids. Germline CDR1 SQVTM, CDR2 ANQGSEA. CDR3 sequence (DNA): TGCAGCGTTCAGCGGGTAACCTACGAGCAGTACTTC. It yields the protein CSVQRVTYEQYF.

The chain links TRBV7-9 to TRBJ2-3; 11 bases are shared with TRBD2. Germline-derived CDR1 and CDR2 are SEHNR and FQNEAQ (reference sequence). The CDR3 extends over 14 amino acids. V dropped 5 bases and J dropped 10; count of bases not matched to a gene: 8. The CDR3 DNA sequence: TGTGCCAGCAGCCTGCGACTAGCGGGATCCCCGCAGTATTTT. It specifies CASSLRLAGSPQYF.

V usage is TRBV27 and J usage is TRBJ1-2; possibly TRBD1 for D (6 bases). This CDR3 has 14 residues. V lost 2 bases and J lost 2, with 9 bases in between. The germline V gene has CDR1 MNHEY and CDR2 SMNVEV (reference sequence). CDR3 region: CASSLGGSNYGYTF. The CDR3 DNA follows: TGTGCCAGCAGTTTAGGGGGCTCCAACTATGGCTACACCTTC.

The rearrangement uses TRBV5-4 and TRBJ2-3; possibly TRBD2 for D (6 bases). Trimming removed 1 base from V and 3 bases from J, with 15 bases in between. The CDR3 has 16 amino acids. Germline V gene data show CDR1 as SGHNT and CDR2 as YYREEE (reference sequence). The CDR3 DNA follows: TGTGCCAGCAGCTTGTTGGGGGGATTTGGGACAGATACGCAGTATTTT. It is translated as CASSLLGGFGTDTQYF.

J is TRBJ2-7 and V is TRBV2; 9 bases match TRBD1. V was clipped by 6 bases and J by 2 bases; unmatched bases: 8. The CDR3 runs to 15 residues. Germline CDR1 and CDR2: SNHLY and FYNNEI. The CDR3 DNA follows: TGTGCCAGCAGGACCAAGACAGGGGGGGCCTACGAGCAGTACTTC. Encoded protein: CASRTKTGGAYEQYF.

The J gene is TRBJ1-4, the V gene TRBV7-9, with D possibly matching TRBD1 (5 bases). The CDR3 is 15 amino acids. The germline V gene has CDR1 SEHNR and CDR2 FQNEAQ (reference sequence). Trimming took 5 bases from V and 7 from J, leaving 17 bases between them. The DNA of the CDR3 is TGTGCCAGCAGCAGGGACGGGGGGGGGTTTGAAAAACTGTTTTTT. Protein sequence: CASSRDGGGFEKLFF.

CDR3 in amino acids: CASSSQGTGELFF. The CDR3 DNA reads TGTGCCAGCAGCTCGCAGGGTACCGGGGAGCTGTTTTTT. The chain combines TRBV7-8 with TRBJ2-2; possible D gene TRBD1, 5 bases. The V gene lost 4 bases and the J gene lost 5 bases, with 8 bases spanning the gap. The CDR3 totals 13 residues. Germline CDR1 SGHVS, CDR2 FQNEAQ.

The rearrangement links TRBV7-9 to TRBJ1-5, with D possibly matching TRBD1 (6 bases). The CDR3 is made up of 14 amino acids. V shed 5 bases and J shed 7 bases, with 15 bases lying between them. CDR1 and CDR2 from the germline V gene are SEHNR and FQNEAQ (reference sequence). The DNA for the CDR3 is TGTGCCAGCAGCGAGAGGGGGGGGGACCAGCCCCAGCATTTT. Its translation: CASSERGGDQPQHF.

The V gene is TRBV6-5, the J gene TRBJ2-7; possibly TRBD1 for D (7 bases). V lost 6 bases and J lost 6, with 9 bases in between. Per germline, CDR1 MNHEY and CDR2 SVGAGI. This CDR3 is built from 11 residues. The CDR3 region has the DNA TGTGCCAGCAGCCAGGGGGGCGAGCAGTACTTC. Protein product: CASSQGGEQYF.

The chain recombines TRBV27 with TRBJ1-2, with 8 nucleotides matching TRBD1. The CDR3 has 14 amino acids. Trimming cost V 3 bases and J 4 bases; bases outside gene matches: 4. Germline V CDR1 and CDR2: MNHEY, SMNVEV (reference sequence). As DNA, the CDR3 is TGTGCCAGCAGTTTCCAGGGGGCAGGCTATGGCTACACCTTC. Its translation: CASSFQGAGYGYTF.

The V gene is TRBV19, the J gene TRBJ2-1, with 10 positions matching TRBD2. This CDR3 is built from 16 residues. Germline V gives CDR1 LNHDA, CDR2 SQIVND (reference sequence). The junction had 13 bases not matched to a gene; V was cut back by 4 bases and J by 10 bases. The CDR3 reads CASSTRGTSAAGEQFF. CDR3 DNA sequence: TGTGCCAGTAGTACCCGAGGGACTAGCGCGGCGGGCGAGCAGTTCTTC.

The V call is TRBV29-1, the J call TRBJ1-2; D is unclear. V was clipped by 7 bases and J by 8 bases, with 14 bases between them. This CDR3 spans 11 amino acids. Germline CDR1 SQVTM, CDR2 ANQGSEA. Here the CDR3 reads CSAPSREGYTF. CDR3 sequence (DNA): TGCAGCGCCCCAAGTCGGGAAGGCTACACCTTC.

The chain carries TRBV5-6 and TRBJ1-3, with D perhaps TRBD1 (5 bases). Trimming cost V 4 bases and J 2 bases, with 7 bases left between them. The CDR3 spans 13 residues. CDR1 and CDR2 from the germline V gene are SGHDT and YYEEEE. Written as DNA, the CDR3 is TGTGCCAGCAGCCGACAGCCTGGAAACACCATATATTTT. It encodes CASSRQPGNTIYF.

The chain links TRBV27 to TRBJ2-5; TRBD1 matches 7 bases. The V segment lost 3 bases and the J segment 11 bases; nucleotides outside the gene matches: 15. This CDR3 region has 15 residues. Germline CDR1 reads MNHEY; CDR2 reads SMNVEV (reference sequence). The CDR3 region has the DNA TGTGCCAGCAGTTTGTCCGGACAGGAGTTACGTGGGCAGTACTTC. Translated, it gives CASSLSGQELRGQYF.

The V and J genes are TRBV5-4 and TRBJ1-1; possible D gene TRBD1, 6 bases. The germline gives CDR1 SGHNT, CDR2 YYREEE (reference sequence). V lost 0 bases and J 1 base, leaving 13 bases between the germline ends. The CDR3 sequence is 16 residues long. The CDR3: CASSLVTPQGNTEAFF. In nucleotides, the CDR3 is TGTGCCAGCAGCTTGGTTACCCCACAGGGGAACACTGAAGCTTTCTTT.

The chain couples TRBV5-1 to TRBJ2-1; D may be TRBD2 (6 bases). This CDR3 has 15 residues. V dropped 1 base and J dropped 1 base, with 9 bases sitting between them. CDR1 is SGHRS and CDR2 is YFSETQ in the germline V gene. The CDR3 DNA reads TGCGCCAGCAGCTTGTTGGGGGGTTCCTACAATGAGCAGTTCTTC. This codes for CASSLLGGSYNEQFF.

This clone came up once. The J gene is TRBJ1-6, the V gene TRBV6-6, with D maybe TRBD1 (6 bases). The ends were cut back, 11 bases at V and 11 bases at J, with 22 bases in the middle. Germline CDR1 is MNHNY and CDR2 is SVGAGI (reference sequence). The CDR3 covers 14 residues. CDR3 sequence (DNA): TGTGCCGCCAGGAAACAGGGAGACAATGCACCCCTCCACTTT. Residues: CAARKQGDNAPLHF.

This rearrangement joins TRBV28 to TRBJ1-4; D may be TRBD1 (6 bases). The CDR3 contains 16 residues. Trimming took off 4 bases at V and 0 bases at J, with 12 bases between the two ends. The germline CDR1 and CDR2 sequences are MDHEN and SYDVKM. For the CDR3, the DNA is TGTGCCAGCAGTTGGCGGACAGTCGCAACTAATGAAAAACTGTTTTTT. Protein product: CASSWRTVATNEKLFF.